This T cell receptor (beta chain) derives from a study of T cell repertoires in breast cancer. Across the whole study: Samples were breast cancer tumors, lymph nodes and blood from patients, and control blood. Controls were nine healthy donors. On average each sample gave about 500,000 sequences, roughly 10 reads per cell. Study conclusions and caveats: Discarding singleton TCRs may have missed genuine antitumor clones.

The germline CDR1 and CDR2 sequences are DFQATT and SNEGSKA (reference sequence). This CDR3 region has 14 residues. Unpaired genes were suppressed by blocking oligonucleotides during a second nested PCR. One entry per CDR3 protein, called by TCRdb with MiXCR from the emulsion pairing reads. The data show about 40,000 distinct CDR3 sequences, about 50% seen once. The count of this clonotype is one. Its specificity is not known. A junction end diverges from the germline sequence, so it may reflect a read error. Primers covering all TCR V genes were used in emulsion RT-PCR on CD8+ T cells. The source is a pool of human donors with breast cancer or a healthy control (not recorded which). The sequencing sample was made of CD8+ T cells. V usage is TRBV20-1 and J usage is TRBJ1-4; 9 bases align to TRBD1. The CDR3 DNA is TGCAGTGCTGGCACCGGGACAGGGTATGAAAAACTGGTTTTT. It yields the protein CSAGTGTGYEKLVF.